This TCR beta chain emerged from a study of blood T cell repertoires in COVID-19. Study at large: T cells, B-cell-depleted T cells, or PBMCs supplied cDNA or gDNA.

Germline CDR1 is SGHRS and CDR2 is YFSETQ. Trimming took 4 bases from V and 7 from J, leaving 15 bases between them. This CDR3 has 15 residues. TCRdb's copy holds only in-frame clones and misses some; the assay was immunoSEQ multiplex PCR. Of over 100,000 clones listed, 75% to 90% are singletons. V and J are TRBV5-1 and TRBJ1-6; the D gene is possibly TRBD1 (6 bases). The sequencing input was peripheral blood. The source is a human donor with acute or convalescent COVID-19. The donor label of this sample is uncertain. The DNA for the CDR3 is TGCGCCAGCAGCCGTGACAGGATGGAGAATTCACCCCTCCACTTT. Its translation is CASSRDRMENSPLHF.